Described below is a single T cell receptor (beta chain) sequence and its context. The antigen remains undetermined. TCR beta libraries were made by quantitative 5'-RACE with molecular barcodes. TCRdb ran MiXCR on the 5' RACE reads and lists one entry per CDR3 protein. The repertoire includes roughly 700,000 distinct CDR3 sequences, over 15% of them detected once, and 15% to 20% sits in the top ten. The data are from a study of CD8 T cells in ankylosing spondylitis. Findings and caveats of the study: A motif in TCR beta, a set of under 10 highly homologous variants, appeared characteristic of ankylosing spondylitis blood. Clones linked to disease, bearing a CD8+ phenotype, were relatively rare in peripheral blood. Both synovial fluid and blood in reactive arthritis had previously been reported to carry some motif variants. Disease-associated clones were reportedly significantly overrepresented in matched ankylosing spondylitis synovial fluid.

Germline loops: CDR1 LGHNT, CDR2 FRNRAP. The CDR3 is 13 residues long. V lost 0 bases and J 12 bases, leaving 15 bases between the germline ends. The sequence derives from a male donor with ankylosing spondylitis. The chain recombines TRBV12-5 with TRBJ2-7; D might be TRBD2 (6 bases). The sequenced material came from blood, either unsorted or a sorted T cell fraction (not recorded which). The CDR3 sequence: CASGLVSRRARYF. CDR3 nucleotides: TGTGCTAGTGGTTTGGTTTCCAGGAGGGCCAGGTACTTC.